This T cell receptor (beta chain) was captured in a study of PD-1 blockade in mismatch repair-deficient tumors. On this clone itself: Antigen specificity is unknown.

Whole-study results and caveats: After pembrolizumab, tumor-resident clones rose rapidly, then generally contracted before radiologic responses.

TCRs were sequenced from a few patients responding to pembrolizumab. Sequenced by immunoSEQ multiplex PCR; TCRdb stores in-frame clones only, minus some. Found here are more than 90,000 clones, approximately 80% of them singletons; the top ten hold roughly 4.8%. The CDR3 runs to 15 residues. The ends were cut back, 4 bases at V and 3 bases at J, with 17 bases in the middle. Germline CDR1 and CDR2: SGDLS and YYNGEE. Specimen: peripheral blood, collected approximately 14 months after starting pembrolizumab. This receptor was taken from an adult with mismatch repair-deficient cancer. The V gene is TRBV9, the J gene TRBJ2-7; TRBD2 might be the D (6 bases). The CDR3 DNA reads TGTGCCAGCAGCTTGCGGGACTCTTCAAACTACGAGCAGTACTTC. Translating it yields CASSLRDSSNYEQYF.